The source of this T cell receptor beta chain is a study of blood T cell repertoires in COVID-19. Study overall: The samples span acute and convalescent COVID-19 from the United States, Italy and Spain. T cells, B-cell-depleted T cells, or PBMCs supplied cDNA or gDNA.

Germline values: CDR1 SGHTS, CDR2 YDEGEE. Trimming took off 3 bases at V and 7 bases at J, with 11 bases between the two ends. CDR3 length: 13 residues. Patients at the Seattle site were enrolled during active infection and followed longitudinally. Authors' analysis steps: Researchers report that nucleated cell counts were estimated from reference gene primer amplification. The repertoire was sequenced with immunoSEQ multiplex PCR; TCRdb's copy has only in-frame clones and lacks some. V, J and clone size are taken as reported in that table, and D and trimming were inferred from the DNA itself. Counted here are 300,000 to 400,000 clones, about nine tenths occurring once; the ten biggest clones make up 6% to 8%.

The sequence derives from a woman aged 70-85 years with COVID-19, enrolled during active disease. The specimen was peripheral blood. V gene TRBV5-8 combines with J gene TRBJ2-1; D is uncertain. CDR3 amino acids: CASSSPPLNEQFF. In DNA form, the CDR3 reads TGTGCCAGCAGCTCCCCCCCATTGAATGAGCAGTTCTTC.